What follows are 15 T cell receptor beta chains derived from one specimen sequenced in a study of T cell changes during pregnancy in multiple sclerosis. Sequencing used immunoSEQ multiplex PCR; TCRdb keeps in-frame clones, though not all of them. The sample consists of roughly 45,000 clones, 85% to 95% of them appearing once. The sample in question was CD8+ T cells from peripheral blood mononuclear cells, obtained after pregnancy. The source of these receptors is a female donor with multiple sclerosis, enrolled in a pregnancy study.

DNA of the CDR3: TGTGCCAGCAGTGAAGGTGCGGGACTTACCTACAATGAGCAGTTCTTC. Residues: CASSEGAGLTYNEQFF. J is TRBJ2-1 and V is TRBV2, with D possibly being TRBD2 (6 bases). Trimming shortened V by 1 base and J by 2 bases, and 12 bases separated the two germline ends. Germline CDR1 and CDR2: SNHLY and FYNNEI. The CDR3 runs 16 residues.

The V call is TRBV4-1, the J call TRBJ2-3, with TRBD2 matching over 10 bases. Germline CDR1 MGHRA, CDR2 YSYEKL. J lost 5 bases, V lost 1 base, and 6 bases had no gene match. The CDR3 runs 16 residues. As DNA, the CDR3 is TGCGCCAGCAGCCAAGTATCAGCGGGAGGGTTAGATACGCAGTATTTT. It is translated as CASSQVSAGGLDTQYF.

The chain links TRBV29-1 to TRBJ1-3; 7 bases match TRBD1. J lost 4 bases, V lost 6 bases, and 9 bases had no gene match. This CDR3 is built from 14 residues. CDR1 and CDR2 from the germline V gene are SQVTM and ANQGSEA. The CDR3, as DNA: TGCAGCGTCCACTCCCCGACAGGGGGAAACACCATATATTTT. It codes for CSVHSPTGGNTIYF.

The chain links TRBV4-1 to TRBJ2-7, with 7 bases identical to TRBD1. J gave up 2 bases and V 10 bases, and 8 bases lay outside the gene matches. The CDR3 is made up of 13 amino acids. CDR1 is MGHRA, CDR2 YSYEKL, per germline. The CDR3 region has the DNA TGCGCCACCGCAAGGGGACAGACCTACGAGCAGTACTTC. Its translation: CATARGQTYEQYF.

J is TRBJ2-7 and V is TRBV9, with 9 bases identical to TRBD1. The CDR3 loop spans 16 amino acids. The ends lost 3 bases at V and 3 bases at J; junction bases unmatched: 10. In germline, CDR1 is SGDLS, CDR2 YYNGEE. The CDR3 DNA follows: TGTGCCAGCAGCGCTTCGACCGGGACAGGGTACTACGAGCAGTACTTC. Translated, it gives CASSASTGTGYYEQYF.

This clone was detected once. The CDR3 region has the DNA TGTGCCAGCAGCTCCCGTTCCGATACGCAGTATTTT. Protein: CASSSRSDTQYF. The rearrangement uses TRBV13 and TRBJ2-3; D not resolved. Germline V lookup: CDR1 PRHDT, CDR2 FYEKMQ (reference sequence). V was shortened by 4 bases and J by 6 bases, with 8 bases between the two germline ends. This CDR3 region has 12 residues. The full variable domain, its missing parts supplied by reference TRBV13 and TRBJ2-3, is AAGVIQSPRHLIKEKRETATLKCYPIPRHDTVYWYQQGPGQDPQFLISFYEKMQSDKGSIPDRFSAQQFSDYHSELNMSSLELGDSALYFCASSSRSDTQYFGPGTRLTVL.

The gene calls are TRBV11-1 and TRBJ1-1, with D perhaps matching TRBD1 (6 bases). The V end was cut by 6 bases, the J end by 7 bases, with 12 bases between. This CDR3 spans 12 amino acids. Per the germline V gene, CDR1 is SGHAT and CDR2 is FQDESV (reference sequence). CDR3 region: CASSSSGDEAFF. The DNA of the CDR3 is TGTGCCAGCAGTTCCTCAGGGGATGAAGCTTTCTTT.

The gene calls are TRBV7-2 and TRBJ1-4, with 10 bases identical to TRBD1. The CDR3 spans 17 residues. Germline loops: CDR1 SGHTA, CDR2 FQGNSA. With 0 bases clipped from V and 8 bases from J, the junction kept 9 bases outside the gene matches. CDR3 in DNA: TGTGCCAGCAGCTTAGCGATAGGACAGGGGGATTGGGAAAAACTGTTTTTT. This gives the protein CASSLAIGQGDWEKLFF.

This chain uses TRBV18 with TRBJ1-5; TRBD1 aligns across 8 bases. The CDR3 loop spans 15 amino acids. Germline V lookup: CDR1 KGHSH, CDR2 LQKENI. With V trimmed by 2 bases and J by 4 bases, 4 bases remained unmatched. The CDR3 DNA reads TGTGCCAGCTCACCAATCACAGGGGGTAATCAGCCCCAGCATTTT. Protein product: CASSPITGGNQPQHF.

This chain connects TRBV4-1 to TRBJ2-7, with D perhaps matching TRBD1 (6 bases). The V gene lost 1 base and the J gene lost 4 bases, with 14 bases spanning the gap. The CDR3 length is 15 residues. In germline, CDR1 is MGHRA, CDR2 YSYEKL. The CDR3 reads CASSQVGTQPYEQYF. The CDR3 DNA follows: TGCGCCAGCAGCCAAGTCGGGACACAGCCTTACGAGCAGTACTTC.

The chain has TRBV19 and TRBJ2-1; 8 nucleotides agree with TRBD2. The V and J ends lost 6 bases and 0 bases, in that order; junction bases with no gene match: 4. This CDR3 comprises 15 residues. The germline V gene encodes CDR1 LNHDA and CDR2 SQIVND (reference sequence). CDR3 DNA sequence: TGTGCCAGTAGGCTAGCGGGTAGCTCCTACAATGAGCAGTTCTTC. It specifies CASRLAGSSYNEQFF.

CDR3: CASRQGTSGSLSYNEQFF. CDR3 nucleotide sequence: TGTGCCAGCAGACAAGGGACTAGCGGGAGTCTGTCCTACAATGAGCAGTTCTTC. This chain connects TRBV7-9 to TRBJ2-1, with 14 bases that match TRBD2. V shed 6 bases, J shed 1 base, and the junction held 8 bases outside the gene matches. Germline V lookup: CDR1 SEHNR, CDR2 FQNEAQ (reference sequence). The CDR3 loop spans 18 amino acids.

J is TRBJ1-4 and V is TRBV23-1; D is unresolved. TRBV23-1 is noted as an ORF with a role that remains uncertain. The V gene lost 6 bases and the J gene lost 4 bases, with 12 bases spanning the gap. The CDR3 spans 14 residues. In DNA, the CDR3 is TGCGCCAGCAGCCTTACAGTGTATAATGAAAAACTGTTTTTT. Translated: CASSLTVYNEKLFF.

The chain is built from TRBV9 and TRBJ2-3, with TRBD2 identical over 7 bases. The CDR3 consists of 15 residues. With 0 bases clipped from V and 3 bases from J, the junction kept 4 bases outside the gene matches. The germline V gene encodes CDR1 SGDLS and CDR2 YYNGEE. In nucleotides, the CDR3 is TGTGCCAGCAGCGTAGGACTAGCTGGAACAGATACGCAGTATTTT. It specifies CASSVGLAGTDTQYF.

The chain carries TRBV27 and TRBJ2-7; 9 bases are a match to TRBD1. V was pared by 5 bases and J by 5 bases, with 10 bases of the junction left unmatched. In germline, CDR1 is MNHEY, CDR2 SMNVEV (reference sequence). CDR3 length: 15 residues. The CDR3 sequence is CASSLFRDRDHEQYF. As DNA, the CDR3 is TGTGCCAGCAGTCTTTTCCGGGACAGGGATCACGAGCAGTACTTC.